This passage covers 8 T cell receptor beta chains from one sample sequenced in a study of post-analysis software for immune sequencing data. The study, taken as a whole, reports: Included in a set of a handful of TRBV segments more frequent in patients than controls were TRBV5-6, TRBV5-1 and TRBV20-1.

Tagging with unique molecular identifiers was a feature of the TCR beta cDNA libraries. Each CDR3 protein gets one entry after TCRdb re-called the PCR reads with MiXCR. The table lists about 460,000 distinct CDR3 sequences, approximately 46% of them singletons. For these TCRs, the target antigens are not known. The sample taken for sequencing was blood. The receptors stem from a girl aged 10-17 years with multiple sclerosis.

This chain joins TRBV12-3 or TRBV12-4 and TRBJ1-5; 7 bases are shared with TRBD1. Trimming took 10 bases from V and 7 from J; bases not matched to a gene: 10. This CDR3 spans 13 amino acids. DNA for the CDR3: TGTGCCACCCGACAGGGCCTGCGGCAGCCCCAGCATTTT. This translates into CATRQGLRQPQHF.

This clonotype was counted a few times. The chain has TRBV29-1 and TRBJ2-1; 9 bases are a match to TRBD1. The CDR3 sequence is 14 residues long. Per germline, CDR1 SQVTM and CDR2 ANQGSEA. After removal of 5 bases from V and 4 bases from J, the junction contained 6 bases not matched to a gene. CDR3 sequence reads: CSVTDRGGYNEQFF. CDR3 in DNA: TGCAGCGTTACGGACAGGGGTGGATACAATGAGCAGTTCTTC.

The J gene is TRBJ1-5, the V gene TRBV6-2 or TRBV6-3, with D possibly TRBD1 on 6 matching bases. V was pared by 0 bases and J by 1 base, with 10 bases between. CDR1 and CDR2 (germline): MNHEY, SVGEGT. This CDR3 contains 16 residues. The CDR3 coding sequence is TGTGCCAGCAGTTACTCGACAGGAAGGAGCAATCAGCCCCAGCATTTT. This encodes CASSYSTGRSNQPQHF.

V gene TRBV12-3 or TRBV12-4 combines with J gene TRBJ1-2; 8 bases align to TRBD1. The CDR3 covers 15 residues. J gave up 2 bases and V 4 bases, and 6 bases lay outside the gene matches. The CDR3 coding sequence is TGTGCCAGCAGTTCCATTCAGGGGGCCAACTATGGCTACACCTTC. It yields the protein CASSSIQGANYGYTF.

The chain joins TRBV28 to TRBJ1-6, with D possibly TRBD1 on 5 matching bases. The CDR3 has 15 residues. V dropped 2 bases and J dropped 4 bases, with 9 bases sitting between them. Germline CDR1 and CDR2: MDHEN and SYDVKM. CDR3 in amino acids: CASSLAGPYNSPLHF. The CDR3, as DNA: TGTGCCAGCAGTTTAGCGGGACCGTATAATTCACCCCTCCACTTT.

The table lists this clonotype with a few counts. This sequence joins TRBV20-1 and TRBJ2-1; TRBD2 aligns across 10 bases. V lost 6 bases, J lost 11 bases, and 10 bases stayed unmatched. The germline V gene has CDR1 DFQATT and CDR2 SNEGSKA (reference sequence). The CDR3 has 13 amino acids. Here the CDR3 reads CSAFKEAGGQQFF. The DNA for the CDR3 is TGCAGTGCGTTTAAGGAAGCGGGAGGGCAGCAGTTCTTC.

J is TRBJ2-6 and V is TRBV7-9; no clear D gene. Per the germline V gene, CDR1 is SEHNR and CDR2 is FQNEAQ (reference sequence). This CDR3 contains 15 residues. The V end was cut by 2 bases, the J end by 4 bases, with 9 bases between. CDR3 protein: CASSLKESGANVLTF. Here the CDR3 DNA reads TGTGCCAGCAGCTTAAAGGAGTCCGGGGCCAACGTCCTGACTTTC.

This clonotype was seen a handful of times. The CDR3 coding sequence is TGCAGTGCTAGTTTCCAAGAGACCCAGTACTTC. Residues: CSASFQETQYF. The chain uses TRBV20-1 and TRBJ2-5; D uncertain. Trimming stripped 3 bases from V and 1 base from J, with 3 bases between. This CDR3 is built from 11 residues. Germline V CDR1 and CDR2: DFQATT, SNEGSKA (reference sequence).